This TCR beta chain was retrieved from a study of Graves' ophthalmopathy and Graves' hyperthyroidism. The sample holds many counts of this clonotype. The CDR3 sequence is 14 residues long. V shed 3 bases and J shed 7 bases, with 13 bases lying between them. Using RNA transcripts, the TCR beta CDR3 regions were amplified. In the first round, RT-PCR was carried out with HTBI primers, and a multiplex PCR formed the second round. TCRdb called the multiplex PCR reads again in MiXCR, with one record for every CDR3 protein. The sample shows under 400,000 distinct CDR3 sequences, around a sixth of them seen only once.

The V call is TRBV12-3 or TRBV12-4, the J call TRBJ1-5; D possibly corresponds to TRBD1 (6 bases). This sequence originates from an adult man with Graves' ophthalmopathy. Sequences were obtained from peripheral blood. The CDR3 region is CASSFSAGDQPQHF. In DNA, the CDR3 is TGTGCCAGCAGTTTTAGCGCAGGGGACCAGCCCCAGCATTTT.